This T cell receptor (beta chain) was observed in a study of T cells of healthy individuals (dated by TCRdb to the late 2010s). The method behind the library was 5' RACE. Sequenced on an Illumina MiSeq. TCRdb itself trimmed the public reads at Q25 with fastp, ran MiXCR and retained productive beta chains. Under each unique CDR3 protein, matching rows form one entry showing the most common genes and DNA. In this sample the table shows fewer than 90,000 distinct CDR3 sequences, approximately 4.7% of which occur a single time. Around 8% of the sample is in the top ten clones. This clonotype was picked up one time. Its specific antigen is unknown. Within one base of it there is no much larger clone, and no base qualities were kept. A solitary read yields weak support. V is cut by 4 bases and J by 7 bases, and the space between the germline ends is 16 bases. CDR1 and CDR2 were assigned from the germline V gene as MGHRA and YSYEKL. The CDR3 starts with the cysteine, ends with the phenylalanine, and has 15 residues. Just CDR3 DNA is preserved here, 45 bases in frame from base 1.

This clonotype originated in a female donor in good health. The sequence links TRBV4-1 to TRBJ2-2; the D gene could be TRBD1 or TRBD2, each one agreeing over 6 bases. The DNA sequence follows: TGCGCCAGCAGCCCCTCGGAGGGGGAAATCGGGGAGCTGTTTTTT. This yields the protein CASSPSEGEIGELFF.